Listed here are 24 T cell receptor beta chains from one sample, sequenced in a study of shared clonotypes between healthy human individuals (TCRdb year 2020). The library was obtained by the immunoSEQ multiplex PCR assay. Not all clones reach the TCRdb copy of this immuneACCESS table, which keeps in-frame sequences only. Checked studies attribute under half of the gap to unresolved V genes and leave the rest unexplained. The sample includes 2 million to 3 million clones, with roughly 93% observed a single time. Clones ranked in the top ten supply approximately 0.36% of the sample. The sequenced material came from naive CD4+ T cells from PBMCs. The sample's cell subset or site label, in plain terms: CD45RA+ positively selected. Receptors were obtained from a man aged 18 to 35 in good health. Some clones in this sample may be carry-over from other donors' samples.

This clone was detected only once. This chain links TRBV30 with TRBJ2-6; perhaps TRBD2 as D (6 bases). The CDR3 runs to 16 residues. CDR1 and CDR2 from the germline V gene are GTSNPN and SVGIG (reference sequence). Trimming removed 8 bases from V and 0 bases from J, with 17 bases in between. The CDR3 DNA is TGTGCCCGGGAGCGGACTGCAAGCTCTGGGGCCAACGTCCTGACTTTC. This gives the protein CARERTASSGANVLTF.

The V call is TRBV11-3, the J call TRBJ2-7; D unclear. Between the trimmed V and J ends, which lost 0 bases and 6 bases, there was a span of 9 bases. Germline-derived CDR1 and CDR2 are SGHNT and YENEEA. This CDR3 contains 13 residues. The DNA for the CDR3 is TGTGCCAGCAGCTTAGAGGAATCGGCCGAGCAGTACTTC. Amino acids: CASSLEESAEQYF.

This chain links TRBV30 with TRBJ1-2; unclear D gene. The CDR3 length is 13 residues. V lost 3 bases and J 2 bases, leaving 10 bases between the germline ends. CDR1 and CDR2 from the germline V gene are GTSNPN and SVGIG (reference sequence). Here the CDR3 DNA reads TGTGCCTGGAGGGACGACGGCAACTATGGCTACACCTTC. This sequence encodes CAWRDDGNYGYTF.

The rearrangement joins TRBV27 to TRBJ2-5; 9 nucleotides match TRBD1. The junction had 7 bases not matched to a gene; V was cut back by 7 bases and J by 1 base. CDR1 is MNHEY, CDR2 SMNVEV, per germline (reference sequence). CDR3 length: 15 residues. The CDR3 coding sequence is TGTGCCAGCACCGAGACAGGGGGTCCCCAAGAGACCCAGTACTTC. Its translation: CASTETGGPQETQYF.

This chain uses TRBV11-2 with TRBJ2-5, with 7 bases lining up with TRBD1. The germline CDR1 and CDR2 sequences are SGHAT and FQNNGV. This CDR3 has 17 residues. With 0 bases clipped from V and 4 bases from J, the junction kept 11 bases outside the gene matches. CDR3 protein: CASSLDRRGPGGETQYF. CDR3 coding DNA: TGTGCCAGCAGCTTAGATAGAAGGGGTCCAGGGGGAGAGACCCAGTACTTC.

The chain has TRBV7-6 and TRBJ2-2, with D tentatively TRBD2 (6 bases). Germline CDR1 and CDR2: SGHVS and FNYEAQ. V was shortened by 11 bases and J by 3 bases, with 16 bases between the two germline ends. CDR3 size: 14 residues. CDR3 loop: CACGAGTDTGELFF. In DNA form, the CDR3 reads TGTGCCTGCGGGGCAGGGACGGACACCGGGGAGCTGTTTTTT.

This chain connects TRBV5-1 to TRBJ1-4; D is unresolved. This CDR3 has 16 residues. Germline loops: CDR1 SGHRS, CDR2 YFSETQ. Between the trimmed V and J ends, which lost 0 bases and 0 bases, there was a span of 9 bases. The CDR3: CASSLDSPATNEKLFF. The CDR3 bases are TGCGCCAGCAGCTTGGACAGCCCTGCAACTAATGAAAAACTGTTTTTT.

The CDR3 DNA sequence: TGTGCCAGCAGCTTAAGGGCTGTTACGAACACCGGGGAGCTGTTTTTT. This translates into CASSLRAVTNTGELFF. The chain combines TRBV7-3 with TRBJ2-2, with D unclear. V gave up 1 base and J gave up 0 bases, with 9 bases separating them. CDR3 length: 16 amino acids. In germline, CDR1 is SGHTA, CDR2 FQGTGA.

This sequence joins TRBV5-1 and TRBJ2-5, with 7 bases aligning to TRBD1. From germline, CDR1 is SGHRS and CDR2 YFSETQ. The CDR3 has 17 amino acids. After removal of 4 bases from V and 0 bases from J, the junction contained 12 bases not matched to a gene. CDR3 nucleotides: TGCGCCAGCAGCCCACGACAAGGGGGCTTGTACCAAGAGACCCAGTACTTC. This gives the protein CASSPRQGGLYQETQYF. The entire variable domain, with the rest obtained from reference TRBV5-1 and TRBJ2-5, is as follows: KAGVTQTPRYLIKTRGQQVTLSCSPISGHRSVSWYQQTPGQGLQFLFEYFSETQRNKGNFPGRFSGRQFSNSRSEMNVSTLELGDSALYLCASSPRQGGLYQETQYFGPGTRLLVL.

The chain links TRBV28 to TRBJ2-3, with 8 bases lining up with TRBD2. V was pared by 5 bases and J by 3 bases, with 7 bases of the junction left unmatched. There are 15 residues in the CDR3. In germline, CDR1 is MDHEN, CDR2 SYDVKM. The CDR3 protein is CASSIQREWTDTQYF. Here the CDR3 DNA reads TGTGCCAGCAGTATACAGCGGGAGTGGACAGATACGCAGTATTTT. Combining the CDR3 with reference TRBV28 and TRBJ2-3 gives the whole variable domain DVKVTQSSRYLVKRTGEKVFLECVQDMDHENMFWYRQDPGLGLRLIYFSYDVKMKEKGDIPEGYSVSREKKERFSLILESASTNQTSMYLCASSIQREWTDTQYFGPGTRLTVL.

The CDR3 DNA follows: TGCGCCAGCAGCAGGAACGGTCGGGAGGGCCAAGCAGATACGCAGTATTTT. This gives the protein CASSRNGREGQADTQYF. The V and J genes are TRBV4-1 and TRBJ2-3; TRBD2 agrees at 8 bases. CDR1 is MGHRA, CDR2 YSYEKL, per germline. The J segment lost 4 bases and the V segment lost 5 bases, leaving 14 bases of the junction unmatched. The CDR3 has 17 amino acids.

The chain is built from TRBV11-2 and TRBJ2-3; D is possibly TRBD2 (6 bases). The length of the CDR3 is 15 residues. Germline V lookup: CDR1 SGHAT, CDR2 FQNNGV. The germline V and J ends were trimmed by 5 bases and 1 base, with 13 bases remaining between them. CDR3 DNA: TGTGCCAGCAGCGCCAGGACGGGAGGCACAGATACGCAGTATTTT. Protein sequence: CASSARTGGTDTQYF.

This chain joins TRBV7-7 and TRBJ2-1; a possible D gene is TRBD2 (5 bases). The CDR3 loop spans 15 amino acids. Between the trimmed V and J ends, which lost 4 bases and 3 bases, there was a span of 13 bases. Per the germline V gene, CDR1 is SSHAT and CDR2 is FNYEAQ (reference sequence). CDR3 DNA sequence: TGTGCCAGCAGCTCCTCCCTAGCCCGCTACAATGAGCAGTTCTTC. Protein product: CASSSSLARYNEQFF.

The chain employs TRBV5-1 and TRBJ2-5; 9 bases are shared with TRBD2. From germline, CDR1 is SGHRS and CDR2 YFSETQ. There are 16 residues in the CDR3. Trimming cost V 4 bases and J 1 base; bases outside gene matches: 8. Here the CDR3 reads CASSLIAGAAQETQYF. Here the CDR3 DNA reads TGCGCCAGCAGCCTAATAGCGGGAGCGGCCCAAGAGACCCAGTACTTC.

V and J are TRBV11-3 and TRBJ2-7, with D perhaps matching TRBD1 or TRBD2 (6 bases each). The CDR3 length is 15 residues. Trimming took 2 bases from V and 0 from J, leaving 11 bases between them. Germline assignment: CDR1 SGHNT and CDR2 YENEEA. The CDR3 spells CASSLRGPCSYEQYF. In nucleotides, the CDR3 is TGTGCCAGCAGCTTACGGGGGCCTTGCTCCTACGAGCAGTACTTC. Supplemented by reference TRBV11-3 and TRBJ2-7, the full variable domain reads EAGVVQSPRYKIIEKKQPVAFWCNPISGHNTLYWYLQNLGQGPELLIRYENEEAVDDSQLPKDRFSAERLKGVDSTLKIQPAELGDSAVYLCASSLRGPCSYEQYFGPGTRLTVT.

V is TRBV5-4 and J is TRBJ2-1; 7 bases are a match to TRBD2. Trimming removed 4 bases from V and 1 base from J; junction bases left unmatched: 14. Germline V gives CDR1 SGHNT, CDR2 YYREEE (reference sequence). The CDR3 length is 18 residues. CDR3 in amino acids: CASSKPERGPESYNEQFF. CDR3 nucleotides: TGTGCCAGCAGCAAACCGGAGCGGGGCCCGGAGTCCTACAATGAGCAGTTCTTC. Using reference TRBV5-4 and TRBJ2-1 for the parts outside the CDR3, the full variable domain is ETGVTQSPTHLIKTRGQQVTLRCSSQSGHNTVSWYQQALGQGPQFIFQYYREEENGRGNFPPRFSGLQFPNYSSELNVNALELDDSALYLCASSKPERGPESYNEQFFGPGTRLTVL.

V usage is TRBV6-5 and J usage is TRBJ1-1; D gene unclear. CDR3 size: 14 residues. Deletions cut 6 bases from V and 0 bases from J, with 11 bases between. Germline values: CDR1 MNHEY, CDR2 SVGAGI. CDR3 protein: CASSSNYLNTEAFF. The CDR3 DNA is TGTGCCAGCAGCTCCAATTACTTGAACACTGAAGCTTTCTTT.

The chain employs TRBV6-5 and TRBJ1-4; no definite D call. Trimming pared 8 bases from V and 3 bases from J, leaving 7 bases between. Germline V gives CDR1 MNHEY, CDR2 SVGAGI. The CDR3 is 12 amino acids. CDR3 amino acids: CASRRANEKLFF. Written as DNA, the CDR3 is TGTGCCAGCCGTAGGGCTAATGAAAAACTGTTTTTT.

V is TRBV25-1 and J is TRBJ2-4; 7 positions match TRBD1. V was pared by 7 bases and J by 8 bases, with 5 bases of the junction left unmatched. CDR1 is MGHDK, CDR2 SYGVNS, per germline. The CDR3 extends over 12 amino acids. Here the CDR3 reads CASKGAADIQYF. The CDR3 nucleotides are TGTGCCAGCAAGGGGGCCGCGGACATTCAGTACTTC. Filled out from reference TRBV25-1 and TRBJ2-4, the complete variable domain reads EADIYQTPRYLVIGTGKKITLECSQTMGHDKMYWYQQDPGMELHLIHYSYGVNSTEKGDLSSESTVSRIRTEHFPLTLESARPSHTSQYLCASKGAADIQYFGAGTRLSVL.

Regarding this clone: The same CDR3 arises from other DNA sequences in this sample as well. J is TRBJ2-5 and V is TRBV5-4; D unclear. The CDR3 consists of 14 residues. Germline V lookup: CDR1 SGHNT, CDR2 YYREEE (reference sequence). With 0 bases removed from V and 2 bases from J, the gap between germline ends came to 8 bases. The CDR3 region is CASSLAGSQETQYF. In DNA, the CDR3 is TGTGCCAGCAGCTTGGCCGGAAGTCAAGAGACCCAGTACTTC.

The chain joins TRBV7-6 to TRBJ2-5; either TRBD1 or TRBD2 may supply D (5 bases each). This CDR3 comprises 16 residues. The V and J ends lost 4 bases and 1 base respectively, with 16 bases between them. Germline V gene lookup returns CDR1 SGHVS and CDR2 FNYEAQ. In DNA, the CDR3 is TGTGCCAGCAGCTCCGGGACGAGGGCCACCCAAGAGACCCAGTACTTC. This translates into CASSSGTRATQETQYF.

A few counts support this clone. The CDR3 region has the DNA TGCGCCAGCAGCTTGGGAGAGATGGCAGATACGCAGTATTTT. As protein: CASSLGEMADTQYF. The chain uses TRBV5-1 and TRBJ2-3; D is unresolved. Germline V gene data show CDR1 as SGHRS and CDR2 as YFSETQ. This CDR3 spans 14 amino acids. V was shortened by 0 bases and J by 4 bases, with 9 bases between the two germline ends.

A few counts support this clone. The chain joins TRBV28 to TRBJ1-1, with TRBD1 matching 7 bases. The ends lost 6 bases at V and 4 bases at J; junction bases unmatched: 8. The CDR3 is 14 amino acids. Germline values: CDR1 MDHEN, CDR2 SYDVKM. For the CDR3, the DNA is TGTGCCAGCAGGAGACTGACAGGGTCCACTGAAGCTTTCTTT. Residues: CASRRLTGSTEAFF.

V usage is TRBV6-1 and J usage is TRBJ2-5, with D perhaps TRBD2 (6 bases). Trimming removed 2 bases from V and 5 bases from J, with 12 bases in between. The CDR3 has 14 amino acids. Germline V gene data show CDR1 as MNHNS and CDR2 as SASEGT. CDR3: CASSEIRGRETQYF. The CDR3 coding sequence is TGTGCCAGCAGTGAAATTCGGGGGAGGGAGACCCAGTACTTC.